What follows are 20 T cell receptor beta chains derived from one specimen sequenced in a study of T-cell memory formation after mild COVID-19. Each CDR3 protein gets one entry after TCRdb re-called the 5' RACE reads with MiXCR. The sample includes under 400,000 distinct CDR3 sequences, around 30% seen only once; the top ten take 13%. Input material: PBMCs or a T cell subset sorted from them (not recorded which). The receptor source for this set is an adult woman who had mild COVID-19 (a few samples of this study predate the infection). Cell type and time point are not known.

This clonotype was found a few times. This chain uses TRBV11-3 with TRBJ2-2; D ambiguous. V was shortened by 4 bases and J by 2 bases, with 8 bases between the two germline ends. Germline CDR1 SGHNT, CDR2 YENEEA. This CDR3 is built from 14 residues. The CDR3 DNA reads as TGTGCCAGCAGCTCAGACTCCAACACCGGGGAGCTGTTTTTT. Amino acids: CASSSDSNTGELFF. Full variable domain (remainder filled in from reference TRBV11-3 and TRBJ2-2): EAGVVQSPRYKIIEKKQPVAFWCNPISGHNTLYWYLQNLGQGPELLIRYENEEAVDDSQLPKDRFSAERLKGVDSTLKIQPAELGDSAVYLCASSSDSNTGELFFGEGSRLTVL.

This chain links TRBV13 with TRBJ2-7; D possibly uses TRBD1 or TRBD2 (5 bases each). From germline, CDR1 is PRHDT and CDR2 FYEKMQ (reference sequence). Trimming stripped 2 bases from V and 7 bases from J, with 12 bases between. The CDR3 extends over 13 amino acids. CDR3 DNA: TGTGCCAGCAGCTTATGGGGGTCGGGGGAGCAGTACTTC. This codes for CASSLWGSGEQYF.

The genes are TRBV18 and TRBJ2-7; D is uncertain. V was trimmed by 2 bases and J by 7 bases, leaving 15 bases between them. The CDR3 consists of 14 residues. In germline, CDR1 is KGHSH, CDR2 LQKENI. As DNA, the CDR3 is TGTGCCAGCTCACCATCGCTGGGCCAAAGAGAGCAGTACTTC. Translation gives CASSPSLGQREQYF.

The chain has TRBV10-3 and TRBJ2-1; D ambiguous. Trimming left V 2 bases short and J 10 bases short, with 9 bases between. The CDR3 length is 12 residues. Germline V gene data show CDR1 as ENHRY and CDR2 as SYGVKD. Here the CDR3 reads CAISEAVGEQFF. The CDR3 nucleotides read TGTGCCATCAGTGAGGCTGTGGGGGAGCAGTTCTTC.

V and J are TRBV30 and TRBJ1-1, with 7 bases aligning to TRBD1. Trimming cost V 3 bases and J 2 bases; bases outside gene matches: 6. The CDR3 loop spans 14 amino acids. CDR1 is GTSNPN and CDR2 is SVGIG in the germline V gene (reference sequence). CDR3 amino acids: CAWRQGTLNTEAFF. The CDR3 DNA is TGTGCCTGGAGACAGGGGACTCTTAACACTGAAGCTTTCTTT. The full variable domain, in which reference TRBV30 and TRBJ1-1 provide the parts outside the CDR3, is SQTIHQWPATLVQPVGSPLSLECTVEGTSNPNLYWYRQAAGRGLQLLFYSVGIGQISSEVPQNLSASRPQDRQFILSSKKLLLSDSGFYLCAWRQGTLNTEAFFGQGTRLTVV.

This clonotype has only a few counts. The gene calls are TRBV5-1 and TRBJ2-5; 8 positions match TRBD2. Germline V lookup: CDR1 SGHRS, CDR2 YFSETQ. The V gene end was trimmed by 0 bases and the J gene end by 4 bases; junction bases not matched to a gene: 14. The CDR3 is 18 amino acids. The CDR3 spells CASSLEFFRTSGRETQYF. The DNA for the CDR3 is TGCGCCAGCAGCTTGGAATTCTTCAGAACTAGCGGTAGAGAGACCCAGTACTTC.

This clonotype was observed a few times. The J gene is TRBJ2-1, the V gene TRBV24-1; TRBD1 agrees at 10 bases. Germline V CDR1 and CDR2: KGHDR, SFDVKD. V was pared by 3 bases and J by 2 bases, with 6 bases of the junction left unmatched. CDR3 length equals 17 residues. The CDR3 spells CATSDDFGQGAYNEQFF. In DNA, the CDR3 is TGTGCCACCAGTGATGATTTCGGACAGGGGGCCTACAATGAGCAGTTCTTC.

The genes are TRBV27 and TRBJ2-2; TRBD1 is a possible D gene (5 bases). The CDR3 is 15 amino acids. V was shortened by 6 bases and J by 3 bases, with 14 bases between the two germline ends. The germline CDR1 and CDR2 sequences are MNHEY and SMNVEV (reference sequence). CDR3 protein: CASSSRDSYTGELFF. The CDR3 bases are TGTGCCAGCAGCTCCCGAGACAGTTACACCGGGGAGCTGTTTTTT.

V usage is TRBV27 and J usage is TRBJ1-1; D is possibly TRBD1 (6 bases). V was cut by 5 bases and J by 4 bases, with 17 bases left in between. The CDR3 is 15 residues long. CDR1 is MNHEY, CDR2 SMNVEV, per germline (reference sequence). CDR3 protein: CASSPLSLQGTEAFF. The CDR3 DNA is TGTGCCAGCAGTCCGTTATCCCTACAGGGCACTGAAGCTTTCTTT.

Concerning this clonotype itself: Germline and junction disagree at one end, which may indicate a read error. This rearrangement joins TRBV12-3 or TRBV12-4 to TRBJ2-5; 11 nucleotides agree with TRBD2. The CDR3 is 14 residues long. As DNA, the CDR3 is TGTGCCAGCAGTCTAGCGGGGGGTATCCAGACCCAGTACTTC. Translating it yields CASSLAGGIQTQYF.

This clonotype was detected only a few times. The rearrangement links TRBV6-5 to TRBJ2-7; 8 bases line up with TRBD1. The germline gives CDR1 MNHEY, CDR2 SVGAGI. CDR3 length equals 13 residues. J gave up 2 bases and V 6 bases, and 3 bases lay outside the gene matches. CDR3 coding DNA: TGTGCCAGCAGACGGGACAGGCCCTACGAGCAGTACTTC. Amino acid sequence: CASRRDRPYEQYF.

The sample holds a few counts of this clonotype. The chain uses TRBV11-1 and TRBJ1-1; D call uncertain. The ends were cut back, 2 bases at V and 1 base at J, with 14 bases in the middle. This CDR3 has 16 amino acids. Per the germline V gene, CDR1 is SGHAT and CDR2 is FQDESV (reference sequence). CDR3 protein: CASSLRALTGNTEAFF. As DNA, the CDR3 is TGTGCCAGCAGCTTACGGGCCCTGACGGGGAACACTGAAGCTTTCTTT. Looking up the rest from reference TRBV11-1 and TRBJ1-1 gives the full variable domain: EAEVAQSPRYKITEKSQAVAFWCDPISGHATLYWYRQILGQGPELLVQFQDESVVDDSQLPKDRFSAERLKGVDSTLKIQPAELGDSAMYLCASSLRALTGNTEAFFGQGTRLTVV.

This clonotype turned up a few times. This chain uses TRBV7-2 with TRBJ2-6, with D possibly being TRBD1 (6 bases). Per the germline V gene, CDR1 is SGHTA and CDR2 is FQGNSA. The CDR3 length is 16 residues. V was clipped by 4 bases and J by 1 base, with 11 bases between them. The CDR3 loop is CASSWTVNSGANVLTF. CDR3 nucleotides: TGTGCCAGCAGCTGGACAGTGAATTCTGGGGCCAACGTCCTGACTTTC.

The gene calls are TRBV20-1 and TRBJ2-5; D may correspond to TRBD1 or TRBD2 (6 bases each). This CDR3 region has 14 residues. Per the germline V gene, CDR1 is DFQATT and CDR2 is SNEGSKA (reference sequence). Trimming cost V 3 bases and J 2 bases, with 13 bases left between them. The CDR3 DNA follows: TGCAGTGCTAGGTCCAGGGGAGGACAAGAGACCCAGTACTTC. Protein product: CSARSRGGQETQYF.

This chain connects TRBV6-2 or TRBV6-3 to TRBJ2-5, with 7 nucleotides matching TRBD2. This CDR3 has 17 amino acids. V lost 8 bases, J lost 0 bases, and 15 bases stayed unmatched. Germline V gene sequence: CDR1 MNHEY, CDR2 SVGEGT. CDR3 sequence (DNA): TGTGCCAGCCTAGGGACTACGACGGGACGCGACCAAGAGACCCAGTACTTC. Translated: CASLGTTTGRDQETQYF.

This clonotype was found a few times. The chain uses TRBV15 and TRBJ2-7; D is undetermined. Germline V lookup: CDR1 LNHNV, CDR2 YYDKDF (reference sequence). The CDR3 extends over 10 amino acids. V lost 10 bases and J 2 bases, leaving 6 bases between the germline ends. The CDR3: CARGTYEQYF. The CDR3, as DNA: TGTGCCAGGGGTACCTACGAGCAGTACTTC. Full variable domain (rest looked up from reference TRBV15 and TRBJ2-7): DAMVIQNPRYQVTQFGKPVTLSCSQTLNHNVMYWYQQKSSQAPKLLFHYYDKDFNNEADTPDNFQSRRPNTSFCFLDIRSPGLGDTAMYLCARGTYEQYFGPGTRLTVT.

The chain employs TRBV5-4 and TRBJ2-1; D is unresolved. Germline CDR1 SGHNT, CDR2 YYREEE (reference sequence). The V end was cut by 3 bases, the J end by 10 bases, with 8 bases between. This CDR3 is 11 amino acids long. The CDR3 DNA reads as TGTGCCAGCAGCTCGGACGGGGAGCAGTTCTTC. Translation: CASSSDGEQFF.

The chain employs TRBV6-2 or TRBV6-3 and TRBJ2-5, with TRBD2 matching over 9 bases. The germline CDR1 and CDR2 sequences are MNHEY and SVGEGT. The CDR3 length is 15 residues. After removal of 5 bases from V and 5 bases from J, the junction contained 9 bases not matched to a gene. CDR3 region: CASSTLAGKRETQYF. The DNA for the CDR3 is TGTGCCAGCAGTACTCTAGCGGGGAAGAGGGAGACCCAGTACTTC.

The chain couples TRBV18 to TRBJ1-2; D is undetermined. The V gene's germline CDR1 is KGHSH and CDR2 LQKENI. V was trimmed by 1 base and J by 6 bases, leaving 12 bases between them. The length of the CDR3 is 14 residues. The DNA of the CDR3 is TGTGCCAGCTCACCACGGGCAACGACCCATGGCTACACCTTC. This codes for CASSPRATTHGYTF. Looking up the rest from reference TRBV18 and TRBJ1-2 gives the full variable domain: NAGVMQNPRHLVRRRGQEARLRCSPMKGHSHVYWYRQLPEEGLKFMVYLQKENIIDESGMPKERFSAEFPKEGPSILRIQQVVRGDSAAYFCASSPRATTHGYTFGSGTRLTVV.

CDR3 in amino acids: CASSSLAGASGNTIYF. The DNA for the CDR3 is TGTGCCAGCAGCTCGCTGGCAGGGGCTTCTGGAAACACCATATATTTT. This chain joins TRBV7-2 and TRBJ1-3; D might be TRBD1 (6 bases). Germline CDR1 and CDR2: SGHTA and FQGNSA. The V and J ends lost 4 bases and 1 base respectively, with 14 bases between them. This CDR3 spans 16 amino acids.